This entry lists 18 T cell receptor beta chains sequenced from one sample in a study of blood T cell repertoires in COVID-19. Some clones are missing from TCRdb's copy, which holds only in-frame ones; the method was immunoSEQ multiplex PCR. The sample lists about 210,000 clones, 84% occurring once. The specimen sequenced was peripheral blood. The origin of the receptors is a woman aged 50 to 60 with active or convalescent COVID-19.

The rearrangement joins TRBV10-3 to TRBJ2-5, with TRBD2 identical over 8 bases. From germline, CDR1 is ENHRY and CDR2 SYGVKD. This CDR3 spans 13 amino acids. J was trimmed by 3 bases and V by 5 bases; bases with no gene match: 2. CDR3 protein: CAISRAGEETQYF. As DNA, the CDR3 is TGTGCCATCAGTAGAGCGGGAGAAGAGACCCAGTACTTC.

V is TRBV7-2 and J is TRBJ1-4, with D possibly TRBD1 on 5 matching bases. Trimming cost V 6 bases and J 4 bases, with 12 bases left between them. The CDR3 runs to 14 residues. Germline assignment: CDR1 SGHTA and CDR2 FQGNSA. The CDR3 reads CASSTTAYNEKLFF. Written as DNA, the CDR3 is TGTGCCAGCAGTACGACAGCTTATAATGAAAAACTGTTTTTT. Supplemented by reference TRBV7-2 and TRBJ1-4, the full variable domain reads GAGVSQSPSNKVTEKGKDVELRCDPISGHTALYWYRQSLGQGLEFLIYFQGNSAPDKSGLPSDRFSAERTGGSVSTLTIQRTQQEDSAVYLCASSTTAYNEKLFFGSGTQLSVL.

The V and J genes are TRBV21-1 and TRBJ1-1; TRBD1 reflects the table's D call only, with no check against the DNA. TRBV21-1 is given as a pseudogene. This CDR3 spans 14 amino acids. The DNA for the CDR3 is TGTGCCAGCAGCTACAGTCAAGGTGGCACTGAAGCTTTCTTT. Translating it yields CASSYSQGGTEAFF.

The chain uses TRBV15 and TRBJ2-2; 9 nucleotides match TRBD2. The ends lost 8 bases at V and 1 base at J; junction bases unmatched: 2. Looked up from germline, CDR1 is LNHNV and CDR2 is YYDKDF (reference sequence). This CDR3 is 14 amino acids long. CDR3 nucleotides: TGTGCCACCCTAGCGGGGATGAACACCGGGGAGCTGTTTTTT. It yields the protein CATLAGMNTGELFF.

Turning to this clone: This sample includes further DNA sequences coding for the same CDR3. V is TRBV2 and J is TRBJ1-5; D is perhaps TRBD1 (5 bases). CDR3 length equals 14 residues. The germline gives CDR1 SNHLY, CDR2 FYNNEI. V was clipped by 3 bases and J by 2 bases, with 8 bases between them. CDR3 amino acids: CASSDTGGNQPQHF. DNA for the CDR3: TGTGCCAGCAGTGATACAGGTGGCAATCAGCCCCAGCATTTT.

This clone was observed a handful of times. The chain links TRBV5-1 to TRBJ1-6; 7 bases are shared with TRBD1. CDR3 size: 16 residues. Germline V gene data show CDR1 as SGHRS and CDR2 as YFSETQ. V was pared by 0 bases and J by 8 bases, with 8 bases of the junction left unmatched. In DNA, the CDR3 is TGCGCCAGCAGCTTGGGAACAGGGGAGATTCATTCACCCCTCCACTTT. It specifies CASSLGTGEIHSPLHF.

CDR3 in amino acids: CASSLGAGGLYEQYV. CDR3 in DNA: TGCGCCAGCAGCTTGGGCGCGGGGGGGCTGTACGAGCAGTACGTC. V and J are TRBV5-1 and TRBJ2-7; TRBD2 agrees at 9 bases. Germline V gene data show CDR1 as SGHRS and CDR2 as YFSETQ. Trimming at V came to 0 bases and at J to 4 bases, leaving 5 bases not matched to a gene. CDR3 size: 15 residues.

The chain employs TRBV5-4 and TRBJ2-7; 14 nucleotides agree with TRBD2. V lost 3 bases and J lost 2; bases outside the gene matches: 13. CDR3 length equals 19 residues. CDR1 and CDR2 (germline): SGHNT, YYREEE (reference sequence). The DNA for the CDR3 is TGTGCCAGCAGCTCTAGACTAGCGGGAGGGAGTGTTCTGCCCTACGAGCAGTACTTC. Translation: CASSSRLAGGSVLPYEQYF.

The V call is TRBV24-1, the J call TRBJ2-1, with no clear D. The germline V and J ends were trimmed by 5 bases and 2 bases, with 15 bases remaining between them. The CDR3 runs to 16 residues. Germline-derived CDR1 and CDR2 are KGHDR and SFDVKD. The CDR3: CATSGSFAEPYNEQFF. CDR3 in DNA: TGTGCCACCAGTGGAAGCTTCGCCGAGCCCTACAATGAGCAGTTCTTC.

This clone occurred once. The rearrangement links TRBV29-1 to TRBJ2-7, with D tentatively TRBD1 (5 bases). This CDR3 spans 17 amino acids. The V gene lost 0 bases and the J gene lost 0 bases, with 18 bases spanning the gap. Germline CDR1 reads SQVTM; CDR2 reads ANQGSEA. CDR3 sequence reads: CSVEEYLGRASSYEQYF. Here the CDR3 DNA reads TGCAGCGTTGAAGAATATCTTGGCAGGGCCAGCTCCTACGAGCAGTACTTC.

This chain links TRBV12-5 with TRBJ2-7, with 10 positions matching TRBD1. Trimming took 1 base from V and 5 from J; bases not matched to a gene: 5. Germline CDR1 is LGHNT and CDR2 is FRNRAP. This CDR3 comprises 15 residues. CDR3 sequence: CASGLEGQGTHEQYF. In DNA form, the CDR3 reads TGTGCTAGTGGTTTGGAGGGACAGGGGACCCACGAGCAGTACTTC.

The gene calls are TRBV27 and TRBJ2-3, with TRBD1 as a possible D gene (6 bases). The CDR3 totals 12 residues. Germline CDR1 reads MNHEY; CDR2 reads SMNVEV (reference sequence). The V end lost 0 bases, the J end lost 10 bases, and 8 bases lay between the germline ends. CDR3 region: CASSLSGGAQYF. CDR3 bases: TGTGCCAGCAGTTTATCAGGGGGTGCGCAGTATTTT.

The chain couples TRBV29-1 to TRBJ2-2; 11 bases align to TRBD1. Looked up from germline, CDR1 is SQVTM and CDR2 is ANQGSEA. CDR3 length: 12 residues. Trimming at V came to 7 bases and at J to 6 bases, leaving 1 base not matched to a gene. The CDR3 protein is CSGDRGAGELFF. CDR3 nucleotides: TGCAGCGGGGACAGGGGGGCCGGGGAGCTGTTTTTT.

This clone occurred a few times. The rearrangement joins TRBV7-9 to TRBJ1-1; 9 nucleotides match TRBD1. This CDR3 region has 17 residues. Germline V gene data show CDR1 as SEHNR and CDR2 as FQNEAQ (reference sequence). Losses at the gene ends were 6 bases for V and 1 base for J; bases not matched to a gene: 12. For the CDR3, the DNA is TGTGCCAGCAGACCTAAGACAGGGGGGTCAGAGAACACTGAAGCTTTCTTT. Translating it yields CASRPKTGGSENTEAFF.

In this sample, this clone turned up once. The chain employs TRBV19 and TRBJ1-5; D gene ambiguous. V lost 0 bases, J lost 7 bases, and 10 bases lay in between. This CDR3 contains 14 residues. Germline V gene lookup returns CDR1 LNHDA and CDR2 SQIVND (reference sequence). Written as DNA, the CDR3 is TGTGCCAGTAGTATAGAGGGAGGTGGGCAGCCCCAGCATTTT. It yields the protein CASSIEGGGQPQHF.

The rearrangement uses TRBV2 and TRBJ1-2; weak D call: TRBD1 (5 bases). Trimming removed 9 bases from V and 0 bases from J, with 14 bases in between. Germline CDR1 is SNHLY and CDR2 is FYNNEI. The CDR3 is 14 residues long. Here the CDR3 reads CASSRQKSNYGYTF. The DNA of the CDR3 is TGTGCCAGTTCCCGACAGAAGTCTAACTATGGCTACACCTTC.

J is TRBJ1-2 and V is TRBV19; no firm D call. The CDR3 totals 16 residues. Looked up from germline, CDR1 is LNHDA and CDR2 is SQIVND (reference sequence). Trimming pared 4 bases from V and 6 bases from J, leaving 21 bases between. CDR3 nucleotide sequence: TGTGCCAGTAGTACAATGACGACGGTGGAGGTTAATGGCTACACCTTC. This encodes CASSTMTTVEVNGYTF.

The table lists this clone with many counts. This chain uses TRBV5-4 with TRBJ2-1; maybe TRBD2 (7 bases). The length of the CDR3 is 15 residues. Per the germline V gene, CDR1 is SGHNT and CDR2 is YYREEE (reference sequence). Trimming took 0 bases from V and 7 from J, leaving 14 bases between them. CDR3 nucleotides: TGTGCCAGCAGCTTGGTGGCGGGGGCGAGGAATGAGCAGTTCTTC. It encodes CASSLVAGARNEQFF.